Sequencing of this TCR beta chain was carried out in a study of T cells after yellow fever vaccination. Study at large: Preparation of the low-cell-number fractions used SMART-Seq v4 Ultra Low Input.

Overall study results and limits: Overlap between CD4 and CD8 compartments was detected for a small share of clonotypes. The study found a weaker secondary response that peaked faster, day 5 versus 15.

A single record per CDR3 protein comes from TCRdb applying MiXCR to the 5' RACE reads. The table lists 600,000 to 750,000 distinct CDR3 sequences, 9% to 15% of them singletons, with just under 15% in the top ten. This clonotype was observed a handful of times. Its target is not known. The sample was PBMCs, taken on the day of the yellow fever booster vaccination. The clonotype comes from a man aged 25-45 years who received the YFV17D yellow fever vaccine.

CDR3: CASSLRRGVNEKLFF. CDR3 nucleotides: TGCGCCAGCAGCTTACGGCGGGGGGTTAATGAAAAACTGTTTTTT. The chain combines TRBV5-1 with TRBJ1-4, with D possibly matching TRBD1 (5 bases). Trimming left V 2 bases short and J 4 bases short, with 12 bases between. The CDR3 length is 15 residues. The germline CDR1 and CDR2 sequences are SGHRS and YFSETQ.